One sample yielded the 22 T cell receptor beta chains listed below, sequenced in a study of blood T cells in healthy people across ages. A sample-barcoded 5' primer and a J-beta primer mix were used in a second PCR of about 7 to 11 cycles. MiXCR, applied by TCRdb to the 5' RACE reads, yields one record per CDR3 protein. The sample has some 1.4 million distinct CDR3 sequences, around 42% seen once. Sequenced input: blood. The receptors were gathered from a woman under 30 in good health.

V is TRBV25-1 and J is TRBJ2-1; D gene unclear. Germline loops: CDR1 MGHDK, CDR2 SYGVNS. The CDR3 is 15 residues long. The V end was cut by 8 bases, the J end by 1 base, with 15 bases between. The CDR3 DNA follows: TGTGCCAGCTCGCCCGTTTCAGGTTCCTACAATGAGCAGTTCTTC. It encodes CASSPVSGSYNEQFF.

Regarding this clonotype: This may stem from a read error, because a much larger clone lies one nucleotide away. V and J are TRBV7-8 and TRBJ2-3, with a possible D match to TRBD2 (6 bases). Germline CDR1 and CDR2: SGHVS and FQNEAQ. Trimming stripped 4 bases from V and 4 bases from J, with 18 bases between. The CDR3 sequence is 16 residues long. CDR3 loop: CASSYGAAASADTQYF. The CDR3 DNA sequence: TGTGCCAGCAGCTACGGGGCGGCCGCTAGCGCAGATACGCAGTATTTT. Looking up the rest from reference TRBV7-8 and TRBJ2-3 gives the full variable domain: GAGVSQSPRYKVAKRGQDVALRCDPISGHVSLFWYQQALGQGPEFLTYFQNEAQLDKSGLPSDRFFAERPEGSVSTLKIQRTQQEDSAVYLCASSYGAAASADTQYFGPGTRLTVL.

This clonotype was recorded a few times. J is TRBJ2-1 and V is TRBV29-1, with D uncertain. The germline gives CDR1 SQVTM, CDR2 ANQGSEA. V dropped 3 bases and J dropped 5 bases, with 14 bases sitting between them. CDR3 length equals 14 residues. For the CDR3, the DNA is TGCAGCGTTGATCCCCCCAGCCTTAACAATGAGCAGTTCTTC. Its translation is CSVDPPSLNNEQFF.

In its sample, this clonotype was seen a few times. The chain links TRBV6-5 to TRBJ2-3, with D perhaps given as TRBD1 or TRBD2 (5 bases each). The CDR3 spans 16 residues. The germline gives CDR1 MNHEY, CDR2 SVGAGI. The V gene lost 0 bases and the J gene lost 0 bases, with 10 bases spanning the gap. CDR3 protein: CASSYSGDPSTDTQYF. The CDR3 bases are TGTGCCAGCAGTTACTCGGGGGACCCTAGCACAGATACGCAGTATTTT.

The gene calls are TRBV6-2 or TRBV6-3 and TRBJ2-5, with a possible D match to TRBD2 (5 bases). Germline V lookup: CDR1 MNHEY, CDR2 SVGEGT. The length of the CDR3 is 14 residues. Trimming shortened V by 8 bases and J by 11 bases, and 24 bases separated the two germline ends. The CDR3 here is CASSRPAVDNEQYF. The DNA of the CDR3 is TGTGCCAGCTCCCGGCCAGCGGTAGACAATGAGCAGTACTTC.

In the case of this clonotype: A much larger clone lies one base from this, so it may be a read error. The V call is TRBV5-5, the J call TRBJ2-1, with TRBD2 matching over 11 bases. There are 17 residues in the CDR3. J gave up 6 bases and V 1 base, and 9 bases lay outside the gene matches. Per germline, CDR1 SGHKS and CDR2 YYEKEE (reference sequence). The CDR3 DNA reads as TGTGCCAGCAGCTTGTCTAGCGGGGGGTATAAGGGCAATGAGCAGTTCTTC. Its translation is CASSLSSGGYKGNEQFF. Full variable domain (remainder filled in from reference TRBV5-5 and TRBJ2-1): DAGVTQSPTHLIKTRGQQVTLRCSPISGHKSVSWYQQVLGQGPQFIFQYYEKEERGRGNFPDRFSARQFPNYSSELNVNALLLGDSALYLCASSLSSGGYKGNEQFFGPGTRLTVL.

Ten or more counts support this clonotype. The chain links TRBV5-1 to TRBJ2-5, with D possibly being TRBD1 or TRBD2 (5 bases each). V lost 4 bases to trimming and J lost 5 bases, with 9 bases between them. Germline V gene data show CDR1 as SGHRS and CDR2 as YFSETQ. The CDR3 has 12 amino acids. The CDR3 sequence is CASSVGAETQYF. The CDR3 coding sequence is TGCGCCAGCAGCGTCGGGGCCGAGACCCAGTACTTC.

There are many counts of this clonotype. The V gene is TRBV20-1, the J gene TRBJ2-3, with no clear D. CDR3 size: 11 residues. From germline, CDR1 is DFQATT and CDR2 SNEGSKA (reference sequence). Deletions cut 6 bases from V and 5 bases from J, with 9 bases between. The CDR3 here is CSALRGDTQYF. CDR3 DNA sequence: TGCAGTGCCCTTCGCGGAGATACGCAGTATTTT.

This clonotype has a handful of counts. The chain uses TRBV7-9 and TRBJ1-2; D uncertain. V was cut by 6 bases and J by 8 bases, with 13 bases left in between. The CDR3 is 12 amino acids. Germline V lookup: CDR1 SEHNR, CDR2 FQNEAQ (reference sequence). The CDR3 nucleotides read TGTGCCAGCAGTCTTACCATAGACGGCTACACCTTC. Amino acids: CASSLTIDGYTF.

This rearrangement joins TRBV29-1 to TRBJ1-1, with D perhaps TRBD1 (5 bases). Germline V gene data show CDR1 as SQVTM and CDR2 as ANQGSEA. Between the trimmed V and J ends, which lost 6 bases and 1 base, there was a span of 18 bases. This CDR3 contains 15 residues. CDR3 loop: CSVPSDSTSNTEAFF. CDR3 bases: TGCAGCGTCCCAAGTGACAGCACGTCGAACACTGAAGCTTTCTTT.

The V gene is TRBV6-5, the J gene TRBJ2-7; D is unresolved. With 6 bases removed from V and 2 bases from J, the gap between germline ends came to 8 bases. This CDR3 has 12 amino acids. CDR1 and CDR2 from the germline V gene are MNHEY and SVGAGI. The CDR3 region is CASRGSPYEQYF. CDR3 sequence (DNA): TGTGCCAGCAGAGGGTCCCCCTACGAGCAGTACTTC.

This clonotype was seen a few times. The CDR3 region has the DNA TGCGCCAGCAGCCCCAACAGCGGGGGACGTTCCTACGAGCAGTACTTC. As protein: CASSPNSGGRSYEQYF. The chain carries TRBV5-1 and TRBJ2-7; 8 bases line up with TRBD2. J gave up 1 base and V 4 bases, and 10 bases lay outside the gene matches. The CDR3 loop spans 16 amino acids. Germline CDR1 SGHRS, CDR2 YFSETQ.

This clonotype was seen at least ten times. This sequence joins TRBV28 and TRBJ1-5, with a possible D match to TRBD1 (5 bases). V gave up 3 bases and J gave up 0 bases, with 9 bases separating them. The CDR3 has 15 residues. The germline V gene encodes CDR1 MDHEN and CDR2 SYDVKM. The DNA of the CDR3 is TGTGCCAGCAGTTTTTCAGGGCATAGCAATCAGCCCCAGCATTTT. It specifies CASSFSGHSNQPQHF. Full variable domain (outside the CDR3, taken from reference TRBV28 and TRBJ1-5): DVKVTQSSRYLVKRTGEKVFLECVQDMDHENMFWYRQDPGLGLRLIYFSYDVKMKEKGDIPEGYSVSREKKERFSLILESASTNQTSMYLCASSFSGHSNQPQHFGDGTRLSIL.

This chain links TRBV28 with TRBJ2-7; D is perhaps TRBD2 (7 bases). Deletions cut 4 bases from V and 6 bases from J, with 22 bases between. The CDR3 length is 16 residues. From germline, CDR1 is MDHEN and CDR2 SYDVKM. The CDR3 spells CASSSPFGGGGAEQYF. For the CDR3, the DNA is TGTGCCAGCAGTTCCCCTTTCGGAGGGGGGGGCGCCGAGCAGTACTTC.

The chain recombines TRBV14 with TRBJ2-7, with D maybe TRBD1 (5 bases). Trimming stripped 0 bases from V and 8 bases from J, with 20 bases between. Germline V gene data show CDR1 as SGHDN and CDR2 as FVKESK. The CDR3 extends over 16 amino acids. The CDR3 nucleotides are TGTGCCAGCAGCCAAGATTCCGGGTGGGGCGCCTGTCAGCAGTACTTC. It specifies CASSQDSGWGACQQYF.

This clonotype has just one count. The CDR3, as DNA: TGTGCCAGTAGTATCACTTTTTTGTCGAGCGGGAGCACCACAGATACGCAGTATTTT. This encodes CASSITFLSSGSTTDTQYF. The chain couples TRBV19 to TRBJ2-3, with TRBD2 matching 8 bases. Trimming took 3 bases from V and 2 from J; bases not matched to a gene: 16. Germline CDR1 is LNHDA and CDR2 is SQIVND (reference sequence). The CDR3 is 19 amino acids.

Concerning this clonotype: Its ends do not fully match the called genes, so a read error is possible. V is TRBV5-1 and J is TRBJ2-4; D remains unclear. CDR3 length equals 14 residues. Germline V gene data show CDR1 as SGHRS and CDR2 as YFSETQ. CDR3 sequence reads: CVSSSNGDLGIQYF. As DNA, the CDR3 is TGCGTCAGCAGCTCCAACGGCGATTTAGGCATTCAGTACTTC.

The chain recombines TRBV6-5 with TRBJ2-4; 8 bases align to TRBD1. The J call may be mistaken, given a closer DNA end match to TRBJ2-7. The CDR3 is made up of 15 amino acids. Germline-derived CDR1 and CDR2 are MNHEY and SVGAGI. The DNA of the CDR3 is TGTGCCAGCAGTTACGGGGGACAGGACTCCTACGAGCAGTACTTC. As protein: CASSYGGQDSYEQYF.

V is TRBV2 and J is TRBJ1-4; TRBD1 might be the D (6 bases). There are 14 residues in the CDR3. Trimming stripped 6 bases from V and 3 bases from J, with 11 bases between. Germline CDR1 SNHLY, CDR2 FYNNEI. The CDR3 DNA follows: TGTGCCAGCAGGAGGGGGGGGCCTAATGAAAAACTGTTTTTT. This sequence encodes CASRRGGPNEKLFF. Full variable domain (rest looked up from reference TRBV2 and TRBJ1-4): EPEVTQTPSHQVTQMGQEVILRCVPISNHLYFYWYRQILGQKVEFLVSFYNNEISEKSEIFDDQFSVERPDGSNFTLKIRSTKLEDSAMYFCASRRGGPNEKLFFGSGTQLSVL.

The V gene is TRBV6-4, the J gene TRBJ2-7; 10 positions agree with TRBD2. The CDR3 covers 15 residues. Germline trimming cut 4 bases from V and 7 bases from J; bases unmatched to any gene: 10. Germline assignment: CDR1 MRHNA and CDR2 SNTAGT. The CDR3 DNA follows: TGTGCCAGCAGTGTATCTAGCGGGAGAGTAAATGAGCAGTACTTC. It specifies CASSVSSGRVNEQYF.

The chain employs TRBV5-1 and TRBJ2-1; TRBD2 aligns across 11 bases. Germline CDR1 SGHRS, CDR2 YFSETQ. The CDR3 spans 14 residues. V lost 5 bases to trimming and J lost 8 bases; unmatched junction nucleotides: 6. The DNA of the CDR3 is TGCGCCAGCAGTAGCGGGAGGGCCTTCGATGAGCAGTTCTTC. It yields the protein CASSSGRAFDEQFF.

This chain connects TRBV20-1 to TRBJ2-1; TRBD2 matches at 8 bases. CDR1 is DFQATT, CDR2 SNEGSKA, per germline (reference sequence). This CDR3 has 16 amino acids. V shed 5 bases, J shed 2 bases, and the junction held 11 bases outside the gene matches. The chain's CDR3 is CSALFSEAGAYNEQFF. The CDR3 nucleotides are TGCAGTGCTCTCTTCTCTGAAGCGGGGGCCTACAATGAGCAGTTCTTC.